This T cell receptor (beta chain) was profiled in a study of cytomegalovirus exposure and HLA in healthy donors. Study background: Out of roughly 170 million T cells, an earlier analysis found 117 million unique TCR beta sequences in total.

Germline assignment: CDR1 SGHTA and CDR2 FQGNSA. Trimming cost V 2 bases and J 2 bases; bases outside gene matches: 4. This CDR3 spans 15 amino acids. Amplification used 60 Vbeta primers and 13 Jbeta primers. Only in-frame clones appear in the TCRdb table, and some are missing; sequencing was by immunoSEQ multiplex PCR. The repertoire consists of 90,000 to 100,000 clones, with 70% to 80% occurring once and the leading ten covering about 8.3%. Study conclusions and caveats: Donor immune exposure was known only as CMV serostatus.

Of note for this clone: Its antigen is unknown.

The clonotype comes from a female donor in good health and CMV-seronegative. The V call is TRBV7-2, the J call TRBJ1-1, with 8 bases lining up with TRBD1. Specimen: PBMCs. The CDR3 spells CASSLWTGTNTEAFF. In DNA form, the CDR3 reads TGTGCCAGCAGCTTATGGACAGGGACAAACACTGAAGCTTTCTTT.